Each of the 6 T cell receptor beta chains below was sequenced from the same sample in a study of blood T cell repertoires in COVID-19. TCRdb keeps only in-frame clones here, not all; method: immunoSEQ multiplex PCR. Among hundreds of thousands of clones listed, 88% were seen once. Sequencing was done on a sample of peripheral blood. The receptors derive from a woman aged 50 to 60 with COVID-19, enrolled during active disease.

The chain links TRBV5-4 to TRBJ2-1; 8 bases fit TRBD1. The CDR3 is 14 residues long. From germline, CDR1 is SGHNT and CDR2 YYREEE (reference sequence). V shed 4 bases, J shed 5 bases, and the junction held 5 bases outside the gene matches. CDR3 coding DNA: TGTGCCAGCAGCCATCGGGACAGGAACAATGAGCAGTTCTTC. It yields the protein CASSHRDRNNEQFF.

The rearrangement links TRBV30 to TRBJ1-1; D not certain. Germline loops: CDR1 GTSNPN, CDR2 SVGIG (reference sequence). CDR3 length: 16 residues. V dropped 3 bases and J dropped 1 base, with 18 bases sitting between them. As DNA, the CDR3 is TGTGCCTGGAGCCCCATGAGCGGAGGAGGGAACACTGAAGCTTTCTTT. As protein: CAWSPMSGGGNTEAFF.

As for this clone: This same CDR3 is encoded by further DNA sequences in the sample. This chain links TRBV9 with TRBJ1-2; perhaps TRBD1 as D (6 bases). From germline, CDR1 is SGDLS and CDR2 YYNGEE. The V and J ends lost 1 base and 8 bases respectively, with 9 bases between them. The CDR3 has 12 amino acids. The CDR3: CASSVSGGGYTF. CDR3 DNA: TGTGCCAGCAGCGTAAGCGGGGGCGGCTACACCTTC.

This clone was recorded a few times. V gene TRBV7-8 combines with J gene TRBJ2-7, with D perhaps matching TRBD2 (6 bases). CDR1 and CDR2 from the germline V gene are SGHVS and FQNEAQ. CDR3 length: 14 amino acids. Trimming pared 5 bases from V and 6 bases from J, leaving 17 bases between. The CDR3: CASSPTGRLAEQYF. CDR3 coding DNA: TGTGCCAGCAGCCCGACCGGGAGACTCGCCGAGCAGTACTTC.

This chain connects TRBV19 to TRBJ1-2; D is perhaps TRBD1 (6 bases). In germline, CDR1 is LNHDA, CDR2 SQIVND (reference sequence). The CDR3 is made up of 13 amino acids. The V end lost 7 bases, the J end lost 3 bases, and 12 bases lay between the germline ends. CDR3 sequence reads: CASNEDSYYGYTF. CDR3 sequence (DNA): TGTGCCAGTAACGAGGACAGCTACTATGGCTACACCTTC.

There are a few counts of this clone. This chain joins TRBV5-1 and TRBJ1-6, with D uncertain. V was clipped by 1 base and J by 7 bases, with 12 bases between them. Per the germline V gene, CDR1 is SGHRS and CDR2 is YFSETQ. The CDR3 covers 15 residues. For the CDR3, the DNA is TGCGCCAGCAGCTTGTTTTTCGGGGTGAATTCACCCCTCCACTTT. It is translated as CASSLFFGVNSPLHF.